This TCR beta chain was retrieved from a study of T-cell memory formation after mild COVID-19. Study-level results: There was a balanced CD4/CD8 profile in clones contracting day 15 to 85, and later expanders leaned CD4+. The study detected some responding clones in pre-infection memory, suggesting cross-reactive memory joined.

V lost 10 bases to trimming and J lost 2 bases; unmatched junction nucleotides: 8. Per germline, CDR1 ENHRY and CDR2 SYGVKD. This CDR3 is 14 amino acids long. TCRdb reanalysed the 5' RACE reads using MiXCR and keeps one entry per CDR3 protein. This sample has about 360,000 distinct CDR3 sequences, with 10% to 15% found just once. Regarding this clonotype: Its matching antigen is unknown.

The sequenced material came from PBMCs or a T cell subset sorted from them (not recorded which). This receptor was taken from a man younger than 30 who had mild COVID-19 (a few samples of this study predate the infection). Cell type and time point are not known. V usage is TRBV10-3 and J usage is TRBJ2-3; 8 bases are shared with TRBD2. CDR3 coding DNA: TGTGCCACCTTACTAGCGGATTTCACAGATACGCAGTATTTT. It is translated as CATLLADFTDTQYF.